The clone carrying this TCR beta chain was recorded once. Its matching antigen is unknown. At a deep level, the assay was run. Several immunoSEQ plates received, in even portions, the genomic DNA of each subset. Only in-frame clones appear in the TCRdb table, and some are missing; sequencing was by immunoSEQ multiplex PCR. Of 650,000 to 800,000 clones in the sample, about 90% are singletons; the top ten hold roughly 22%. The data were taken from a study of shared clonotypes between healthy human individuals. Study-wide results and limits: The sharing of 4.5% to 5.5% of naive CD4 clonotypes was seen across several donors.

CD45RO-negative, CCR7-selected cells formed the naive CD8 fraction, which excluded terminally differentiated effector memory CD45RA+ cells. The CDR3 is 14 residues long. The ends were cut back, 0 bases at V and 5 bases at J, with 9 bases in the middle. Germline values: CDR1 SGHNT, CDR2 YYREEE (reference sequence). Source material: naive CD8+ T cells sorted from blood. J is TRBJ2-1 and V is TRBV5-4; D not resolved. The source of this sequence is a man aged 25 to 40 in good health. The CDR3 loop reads CASSLGWGNNEQFF. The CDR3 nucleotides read TGTGCCAGCAGCTTGGGTTGGGGAAACAATGAGCAGTTCTTC.